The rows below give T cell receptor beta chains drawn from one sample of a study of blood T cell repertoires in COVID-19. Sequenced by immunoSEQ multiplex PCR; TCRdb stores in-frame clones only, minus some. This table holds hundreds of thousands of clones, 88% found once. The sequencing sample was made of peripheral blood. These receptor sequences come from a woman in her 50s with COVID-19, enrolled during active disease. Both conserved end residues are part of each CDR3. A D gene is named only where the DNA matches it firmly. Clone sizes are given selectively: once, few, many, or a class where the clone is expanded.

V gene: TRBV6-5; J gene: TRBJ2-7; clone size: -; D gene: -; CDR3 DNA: TGTGCCAGCAGTTACTTGCTACAGGGTCGGCAGTACTTC; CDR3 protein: CASSYLLQGRQYF
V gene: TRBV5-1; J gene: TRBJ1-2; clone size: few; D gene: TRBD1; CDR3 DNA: TGCGCCAGCAGCCGAGGAGGGACAGGGGACCTTTATGGCTACACCTTC; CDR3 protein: CASSRGGTGDLYGYTF
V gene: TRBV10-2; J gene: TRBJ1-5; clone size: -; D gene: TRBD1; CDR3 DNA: TGCGCCAGCAGTGAGCCTCCCGGGGGACAGGTTTTCGAGCCCCAGCATTTT; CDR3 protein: CASSEPPGGQVFEPQHF
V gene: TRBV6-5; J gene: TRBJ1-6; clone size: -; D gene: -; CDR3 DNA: TGTGCCAGCAGAAGAAAGTCTGGTGGCCCACCCCTCCACTTT; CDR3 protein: CASRRKSGGPPLHF
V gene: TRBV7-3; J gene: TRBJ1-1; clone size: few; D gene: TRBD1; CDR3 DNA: TGTGCCAGCAGCTCTACTCACGGACAGGGACAAGGTGTAGTGCACACTGAAGCTTTCTTT; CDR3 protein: CASSSTHGQGQGVVHTEAFF
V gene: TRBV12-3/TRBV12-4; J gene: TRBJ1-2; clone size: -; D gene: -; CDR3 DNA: TGTGCCAGCAGTTCCTATCTCTATGGCTACACCTTC; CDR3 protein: CASSSYLYGYTF
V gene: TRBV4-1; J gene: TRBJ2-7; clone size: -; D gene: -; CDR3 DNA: TGCGCCAGCAGCCAAGAGGCGGGGGCCTTAGACCACGAGCAGTACTTC; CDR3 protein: CASSQEAGALDHEQYF
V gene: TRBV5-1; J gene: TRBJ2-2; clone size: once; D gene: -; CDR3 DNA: TGCGCCAGCAGCTTGGGCCAGGGGAACACCGGGGAGCTGTTTTTT; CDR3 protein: CASSLGQGNTGELFF
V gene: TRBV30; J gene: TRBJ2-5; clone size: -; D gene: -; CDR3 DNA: TGTGCCTGGAGCACAATGGCTGGCGGCTCAGAGACCCAGTACTTC; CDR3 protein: CAWSTMAGGSETQYF
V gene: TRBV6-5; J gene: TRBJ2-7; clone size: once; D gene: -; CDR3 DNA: TGTGCCAGCTGGGGGCTCTGGTGGGAGCAGTACTTC; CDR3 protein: CASWGLWWEQYF
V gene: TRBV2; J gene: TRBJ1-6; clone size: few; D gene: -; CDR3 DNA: TGTGCCAGCAGTGATGATAGACAGATAAATTCACCCCTCCACTTT; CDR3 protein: CASSDDRQINSPLHF
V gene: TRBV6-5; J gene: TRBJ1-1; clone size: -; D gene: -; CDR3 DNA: TGTGCCAGCAGCCGGGGCACTGAAGCTTTCTTT; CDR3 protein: CASSRGTEAFF
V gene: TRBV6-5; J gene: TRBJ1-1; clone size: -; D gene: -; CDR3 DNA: TGTGCCAGCAGACCGACAGGGAACACTGAAGCTTTCTTT; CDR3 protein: CASRPTGNTEAFF
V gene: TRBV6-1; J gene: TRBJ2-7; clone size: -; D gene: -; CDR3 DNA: TGTGCCAGCAGTGAAATCAGGGGAAATGACGAGCAGTACTTC; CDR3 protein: CASSEIRGNDEQYF
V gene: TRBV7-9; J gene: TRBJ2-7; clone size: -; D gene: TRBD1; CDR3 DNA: TGTGCCAGCAGCCCCGGACAGGCATCCTACGAGCAGTACTTC; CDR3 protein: CASSPGQASYEQYF
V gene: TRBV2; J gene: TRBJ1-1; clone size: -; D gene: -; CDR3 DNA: TGTGCCAGCAGTCCAAGGACTGGGAACACTGAAGCTTTCTTT; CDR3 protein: CASSPRTGNTEAFF
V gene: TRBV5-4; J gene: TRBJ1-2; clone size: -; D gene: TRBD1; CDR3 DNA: TGTGCCAGCAGCTCGCCGGGACAGCTGAACTATGGCTACACCTTC; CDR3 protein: CASSSPGQLNYGYTF
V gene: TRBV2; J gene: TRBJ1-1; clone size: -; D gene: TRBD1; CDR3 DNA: TGTGCCAGCAGTGAGACAGGGGCCACTGAAGCTTTCTTT; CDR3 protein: CASSETGATEAFF
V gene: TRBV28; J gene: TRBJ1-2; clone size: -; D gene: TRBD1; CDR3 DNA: TGTGCCAGCAGTTCCTACCCGGACAGGGGAGGCCACTATGGCTACACCTTC; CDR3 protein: CASSSYPDRGGHYGYTF
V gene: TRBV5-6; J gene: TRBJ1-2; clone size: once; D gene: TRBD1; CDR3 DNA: TGTGCCAGCAGCTCCGCAGGGGGCTTTGGGAACATTTATGGCTACACCTTC; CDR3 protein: CASSSAGGFGNIYGYTF
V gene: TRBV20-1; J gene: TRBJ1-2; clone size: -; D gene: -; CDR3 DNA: TGCAGTGCTAGAGATCGGGGATCCTTATACTTC; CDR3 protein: CSARDRGSLYF
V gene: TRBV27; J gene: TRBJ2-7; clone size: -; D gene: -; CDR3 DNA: TGTGCCACCCTCGGTCAGGGAGAGCAGTACTTC; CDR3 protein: CATLGQGEQYF
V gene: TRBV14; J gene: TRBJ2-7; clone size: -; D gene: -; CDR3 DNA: TGTGCCAGCAGCCAAGCTGGACTTGCCTACGAGCAGTACTTC; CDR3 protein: CASSQAGLAYEQYF
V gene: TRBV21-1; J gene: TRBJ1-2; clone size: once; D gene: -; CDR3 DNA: TGTGCCAGCTCCTTCCGGGACAGGGAATGGCGAAGCTATGGCTACACCTTC; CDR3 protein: CASSFRDREWRSYGYTF
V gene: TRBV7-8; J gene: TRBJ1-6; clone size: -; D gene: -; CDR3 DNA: TGTGCCAGCAGCCGAGACAGGCTTAATTCACCCCTCCACTTT; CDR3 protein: CASSRDRLNSPLHF
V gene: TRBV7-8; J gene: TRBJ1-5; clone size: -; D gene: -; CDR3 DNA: TGTGCCAGCAGCCCGGGTGATTCTTGGACCCAGCATTTT; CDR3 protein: CASSPGDSWTQHF
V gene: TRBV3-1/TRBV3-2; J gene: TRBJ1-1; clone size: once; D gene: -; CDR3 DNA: TGTGCCAGCAGGGGGGGGTACAGGACTGAAGCTTTCTTT; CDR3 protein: CASRGGYRTEAFF
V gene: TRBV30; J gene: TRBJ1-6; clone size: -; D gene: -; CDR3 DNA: TGTGCCTGGAGGTCGGACGTTGGTTGGACAGCGGCAAATTCACCCCTCCACTTT; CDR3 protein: CAWRSDVGWTAANSPLHF
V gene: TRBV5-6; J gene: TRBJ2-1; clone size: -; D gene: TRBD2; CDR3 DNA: TGTGCCAGCAGCTCGTGGACAAGCGGGGCATTTGAGCAGTTCTTC; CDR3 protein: CASSSWTSGAFEQFF
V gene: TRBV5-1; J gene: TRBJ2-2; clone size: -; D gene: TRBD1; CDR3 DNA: TGCGCCAGCAGCTTCTGGGACAGGGCCACCGGGGAGCTGTTTTTT; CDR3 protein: CASSFWDRATGELFF
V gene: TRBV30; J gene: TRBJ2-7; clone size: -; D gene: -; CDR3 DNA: TGTGCCTGGACTACGCTCCCGCCATTTTACGAGCAGTACTTC; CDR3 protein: CAWTTLPPFYEQYF
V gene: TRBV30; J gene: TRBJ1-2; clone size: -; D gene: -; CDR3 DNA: TGTGCCTGGAGTGTCGGTAGGAGCAATGGCTACACCTTC; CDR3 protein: CAWSVGRSNGYTF
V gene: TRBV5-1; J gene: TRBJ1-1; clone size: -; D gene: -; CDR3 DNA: TGCGCCAGCAAGAAGGCGGTGAACACTGAAGCTTTCTTT; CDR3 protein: CASKKAVNTEAFF
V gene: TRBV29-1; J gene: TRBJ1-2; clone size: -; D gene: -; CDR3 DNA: TGCAGCGTTGAAGAACCACCTATGGAGGGCTACACCTTC; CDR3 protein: CSVEEPPMEGYTF
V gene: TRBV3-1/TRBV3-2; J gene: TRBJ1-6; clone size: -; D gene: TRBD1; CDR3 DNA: TGTGCCAGCAGTCACGACAGGGAACCCAATAATTCACCCCTCCACTTT; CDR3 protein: CASSHDREPNNSPLHF
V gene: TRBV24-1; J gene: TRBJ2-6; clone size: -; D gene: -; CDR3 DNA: TGTGCCACCAGTGCCGGACACCTTTATAGCTCTGGGGCCAACGTCCTGACTTTC; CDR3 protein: CATSAGHLYSSGANVLTF
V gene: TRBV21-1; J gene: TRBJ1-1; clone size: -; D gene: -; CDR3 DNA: TGTGCCAGCAGCAAAAAAAAGGGCCCGGGACAGGGTGTCACTGAAGCTTTCTTT; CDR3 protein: CASSKKKGPGQGVTEAFF
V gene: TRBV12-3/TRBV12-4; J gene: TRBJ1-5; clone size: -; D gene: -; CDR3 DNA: TGTGCCAGCAGTTTCGTTAGCAATCAGCCCCAGCATTTT; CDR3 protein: CASSFVSNQPQHF
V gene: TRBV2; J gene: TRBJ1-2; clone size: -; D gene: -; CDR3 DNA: TGTGCCAGCAGTGAAGGAGGGCCCCGTGGCTACACCTTC; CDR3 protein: CASSEGGPRGYTF
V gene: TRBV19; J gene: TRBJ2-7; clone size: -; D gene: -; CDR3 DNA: TGTGCCAGTAGTATAGAGCCCGAAACAGGGAACGAGCAGTACTTC; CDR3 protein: CASSIEPETGNEQYF
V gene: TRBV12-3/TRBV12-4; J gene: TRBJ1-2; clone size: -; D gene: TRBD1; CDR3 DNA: TGTGCCAGCAGCCTGGGACAGGGGGATGGCTACACCTTC; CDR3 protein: CASSLGQGDGYTF
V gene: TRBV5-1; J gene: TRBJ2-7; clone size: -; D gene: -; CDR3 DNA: TGCGCCAGCAGCCCCGCAGGAGGGGCGGGGCTTTCCTACGAGCAGTACTTC; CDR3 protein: CASSPAGGAGLSYEQYF